Considering frequency, the clone carrying this T cell receptor beta chain is large. The sample belongs to a study of CD8 T cells in cerebrospinal fluid in Alzheimer's disease. Turning to the study itself: Clonal expansion of CSF T cells was measured with plate-based and droplet-based single-cell sequencing.

In germline, CDR1 is MDHEN, CDR2 SYDVKM. This CDR3 has 15 amino acids. With the 10x single-cell sequencing reads reprocessed, TCRdb shows one record per CDR3 protein and no DNA. This sample lists around 1,600 distinct CDR3 sequences; its ten largest clones have 4.5% to 6%. The sample comprised cerebrospinal fluid. The TCR originated in a human donor with Alzheimer's disease. The chain recombines TRBV28 with TRBJ2-1. The CDR3 here is CASSLSAGVLNEQFF.